This T cell receptor beta chain derives from a study of T-cell memory formation after mild COVID-19. Broader study findings: Clones that got smaller from day 15 to 85 had even CD4/CD8, while clones growing later tipped toward CD4+. Pre-infection memory carried some responding clones, suggesting that cross-reactive memory joined.

MiXCR, applied by TCRdb to the 5' RACE reads, yields one record per CDR3 protein. The sample includes 100,000 to 150,000 distinct CDR3 sequences, 15% to 20% seen only once; the top ten take roughly 5.3%. The CDR3 totals 16 residues. V lost 3 bases and J lost 0; bases outside the gene matches: 3. CDR1 is DFQATT and CDR2 is SNEGSKA in the germline V gene (reference sequence). This clonotype was seen a few times. Its specificity is not known. Sequencing used PBMCs or a T cell subset sorted from them (not recorded which). The source is a young man who had mild COVID-19 (a few samples of this study predate the infection). Cell type and time point are not known. V usage is TRBV20-1 and J usage is TRBJ2-1; 12 nucleotides line up with TRBD2. This chain's CDR3 is CSARTSGGHSYNEQFF. CDR3 coding DNA: TGCAGTGCTAGGACTAGCGGGGGCCACTCCTACAATGAGCAGTTCTTC.